The clone carrying this TCR beta chain turned up a few times. Its antigen remains unknown. The data were obtained in a study of human T cells and chemical hapten exposure. Background on the study: Across samples, TCR yields varied, mostly owing to small differences in pooled library volumes. The study's findings and limits: With DPC sensitization, TCRs exceeding 1 in 1000 frequency showed no change. PT1 expanded TCR numbers rose with patch test score.

Time point indicated: patch test 1, 2 weeks after DPC sensitization. The treatment: therapeutic diphenylcyclopropenone sensitization with weekly scalp DPC. A single record per CDR3 protein comes from TCRdb applying MiXCR to the RACE reads. The sample lists some 82,000 distinct CDR3 sequences; around 10% were seen once. The clonotype comes from a woman aged 45-65 years with alopecia areata. Some clones in this sample may be carry-over from other donors' samples. Sample: whole blood, taken in connection with sensitization to the hapten diphenylcyclopropenone (DPC).

CDR3 in amino acids: CASSNRRVSYEQYF. As DNA, the CDR3 is TGTGCCAGCAGCAACCGGCGGGTGAGCTACGAGCAGTACTTC. V gene TRBV21-1 combines with J gene TRBJ2-7; the table calls TRBD2, which could not be checked here. TRBV21-1 is recorded as a pseudogene. This CDR3 has 14 residues.